This T cell receptor (beta chain) derives from a study of post-analysis software for immune sequencing data. Regarding the study as a whole: Patients used several TRBV segments, including TRBV5-6, TRBV5-1 and TRBV20-1, more often than controls.

This clonotype was recorded once. Its antigen is not identified. Sequence at one end of the junction differs from germline and may be a read error. Incorporated into the TCR beta cDNA libraries were unique molecular identifiers, which served to reduce PCR and sequencing biases. TCRdb passed the PCR reads through MiXCR, listing each CDR3 protein once. The sample yields hundreds of thousands of distinct CDR3 sequences, 59% seen once. Germline V lookup: CDR1 SGHRS, CDR2 YFSETQ. This CDR3 has 15 amino acids. What was sequenced was blood. This sequence was found in a girl under 10 years old with multiple sclerosis. The chain links TRBV5-1 to TRBJ2-7, with D perhaps TRBD1 (7 bases). The DNA end is a closer match to TRBJ2-4, so the J assignment may be wrong. The chain's CDR3 is CASSLAIRGENIQYF. In DNA form, the CDR3 reads TGCGCCAGTAGCTTGGCCATCAGGGGGGAAAACATTCAGTACTTC.